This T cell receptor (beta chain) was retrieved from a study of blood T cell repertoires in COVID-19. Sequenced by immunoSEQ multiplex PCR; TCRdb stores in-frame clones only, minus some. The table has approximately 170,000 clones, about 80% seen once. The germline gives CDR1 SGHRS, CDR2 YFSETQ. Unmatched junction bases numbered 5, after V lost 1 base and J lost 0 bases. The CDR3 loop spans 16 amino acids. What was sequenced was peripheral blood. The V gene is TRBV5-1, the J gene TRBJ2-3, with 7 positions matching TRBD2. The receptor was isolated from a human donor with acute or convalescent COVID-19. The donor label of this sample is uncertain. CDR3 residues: CASSLSGVPSTDTQYF. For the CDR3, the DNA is TGCGCCAGCAGCTTGAGCGGGGTCCCTAGCACAGATACGCAGTATTTT.